Shown below are 8 T cell receptor beta chains from a single sample sequenced in a study of blood T cell repertoires in COVID-19. The assay was immunoSEQ multiplex PCR, and TCRdb's table has in-frame clones only and misses some. The data hold about 200,000 clones, with roughly 86% observed a single time. The sequenced sample was PBMCs or T cells enriched from blood (not recorded which). Receptors were obtained from a man aged 40-49 years with acute COVID-19.

The rearrangement uses TRBV11-2 and TRBJ2-1, with D perhaps matching TRBD2 (6 bases). Germline CDR1 is SGHAT and CDR2 is FQNNGV. The CDR3 spans 16 residues. V was clipped by 5 bases and J by 7 bases, with 21 bases between them. The CDR3 loop reads CASSPRTTPGLNEQFF. The CDR3 region has the DNA TGTGCCAGCAGCCCAAGGACTACACCCGGCCTTAATGAGCAGTTCTTC.

This chain links TRBV28 with TRBJ2-3; 10 nucleotides match TRBD2. This CDR3 contains 16 residues. CDR1 and CDR2 (germline): MDHEN, SYDVKM. V shed 5 bases and J 5 bases; nucleotides not matched to a gene: 10. In DNA form, the CDR3 reads TGTGCCAGCAGTGCCGAACTAGCGGGGTGGGGAGATACGCAGTATTTT. This gives the protein CASSAELAGWGDTQYF.

The V gene is TRBV27, the J gene TRBJ2-1; D remains ambiguous. From germline, CDR1 is MNHEY and CDR2 SMNVEV (reference sequence). This CDR3 is built from 14 residues. V was cut by 4 bases and J by 4 bases, with 11 bases left in between. Here the CDR3 DNA reads TGTGCCAGCAGTTCCCCCCTGCAGTACAATGAGCAGTTCTTC. The encoded protein is CASSSPLQYNEQFF.

The chain combines TRBV6-6 with TRBJ1-4; 8 bases agree with TRBD1. With 4 bases clipped from V and 5 bases from J, the junction kept 6 bases outside the gene matches. The germline gives CDR1 MNHNY, CDR2 SVGAGI (reference sequence). The CDR3 runs 15 residues. This CDR3 is CASSSGTGRNEKLFF. CDR3 coding DNA: TGTGCCAGCAGTTCCGGGACAGGCCGAAATGAAAAACTGTTTTTT.

This CDR3 reads CATSDTAGQGATGELFF. CDR3 DNA: TGTGCCACCAGTGATACCGCGGGACAGGGGGCCACCGGGGAGCTGTTTTTT. This rearrangement joins TRBV24-1 to TRBJ2-2; 12 bases are shared with TRBD1. The V segment lost 3 bases and the J segment 4 bases; nucleotides outside the gene matches: 5. Per the germline V gene, CDR1 is KGHDR and CDR2 is SFDVKD. The CDR3 has 17 amino acids.

The V and J genes are TRBV19 and TRBJ1-6; D gene unclear. Trimming took 4 bases from V and 10 from J, leaving 17 bases between them. The length of the CDR3 is 15 residues. Germline loops: CDR1 LNHDA, CDR2 SQIVND (reference sequence). The CDR3 here is CASSNGEPGKSPLHF. The CDR3 DNA is TGTGCCAGTAGTAACGGCGAACCGGGGAAATCACCCCTCCACTTT. The variable domain in full, completed from reference TRBV19 and TRBJ1-6, reads DGGITQSPKYLFRKEGQNVTLSCEQNLNHDAMYWYRQDPGQGLRLIYYSQIVNDFQKGDIAEGYSVSREKKESFPLTVTSAQKNPTAFYLCASSNGEPGKSPLHFGNGTRLTVT.

This clone is a singleton in its sample. The V gene is TRBV7-3, the J gene TRBJ1-6, with TRBD1 identical over 9 bases. The CDR3 loop spans 15 amino acids. V was clipped by 5 bases and J by 6 bases; unmatched bases: 5. The germline CDR1 and CDR2 sequences are SGHTA and FQGTGA. CDR3: CASSKQGAFNSPLHF. CDR3 DNA sequence: TGTGCCAGCAGCAAACAGGGGGCGTTTAATTCACCCCTCCACTTT.

This clone was picked up one time. V usage is TRBV9 and J usage is TRBJ2-1, with TRBD2 matching over 10 bases. Per germline, CDR1 SGDLS and CDR2 YYNGEE. Unmatched junction bases numbered 10, after V lost 0 bases and J lost 10 bases. The CDR3 has 16 amino acids. The CDR3 region has the DNA TGTGCCAGCAGCGTAGGGGCTAGCGGGAGAGTAGTAGAGCAGTTCTTC. It specifies CASSVGASGRVVEQFF.